What follows is one T cell receptor beta chain and its context. J gave up 10 bases and V 2 bases, and 7 bases lay outside the gene matches. Germline CDR1 reads SGHTA; CDR2 reads FQGTGA. CDR3 length equals 14 residues. Amplification of TCR beta CDR3 regions used RNA as the template. Researchers ran a first-round RT-PCR on the TCR CDR3 using the HTBI primer set. Using its own MiXCR run on the multiplex PCR reads, TCRdb lists one record per CDR3 protein. The repertoire holds 500,000 to 750,000 distinct CDR3 sequences, with approximately 15% as singletons. This record comes from a study of T cells in Graves' hyperthyroidism and ophthalmopathy. About the study: The initial diagnosis was the point when peripheral blood was collected, ahead of any treatment.

PBMCs were derived from about 10 ml fresh peripheral blood. The chain carries TRBV7-3 and TRBJ2-1, with 8 bases lining up with TRBD2. The sample taken for sequencing was blood. The sequence came from a woman aged 18-29 years with Graves' ophthalmopathy. Here the CDR3 DNA reads TGTGCCAGCAGCTTAGCGCGGGGGGCGATGGAGCAGTTCTTC. It specifies CASSLARGAMEQFF.